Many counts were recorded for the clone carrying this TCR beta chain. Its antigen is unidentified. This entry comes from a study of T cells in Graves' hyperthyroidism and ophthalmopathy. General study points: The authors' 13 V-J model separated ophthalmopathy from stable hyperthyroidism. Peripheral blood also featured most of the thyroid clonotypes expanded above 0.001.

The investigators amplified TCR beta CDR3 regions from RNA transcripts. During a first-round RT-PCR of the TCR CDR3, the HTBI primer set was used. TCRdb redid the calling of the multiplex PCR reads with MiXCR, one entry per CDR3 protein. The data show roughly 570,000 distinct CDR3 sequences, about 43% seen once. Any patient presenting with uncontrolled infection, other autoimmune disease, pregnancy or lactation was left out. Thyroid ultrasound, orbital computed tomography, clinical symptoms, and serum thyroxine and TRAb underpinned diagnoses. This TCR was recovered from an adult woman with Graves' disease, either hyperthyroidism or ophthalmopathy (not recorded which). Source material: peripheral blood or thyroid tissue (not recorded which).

Written as DNA, the CDR3 is TGTGCCAGCAGCTCTCCTGCGGGACAGACTAATTCACCCCTCCACTTT. It encodes CASSSPAGQTNSPLHF. The chain uses TRBV7-9 and TRBJ1-6, with TRBD1 matching over 7 bases. V lost 4 bases, J lost 6 bases, and 9 bases stayed unmatched. CDR3 length: 16 residues. Germline assignment: CDR1 SEHNR and CDR2 FQNEAQ (reference sequence).